This T cell receptor beta chain derives from a study of tissue T cells after allogeneic stem cell transplantation. The time point denotes: mouse harvest day 14 after allogeneic transplant. Mouse grafts combined 10^7 T-cell-depleted bone marrow cells with 10^6 splenic CD5+ T cells. TCRdb keeps only in-frame clones here, not all; method: immunoSEQ multiplex PCR. The table records some 5,000 clones, 40% of them present only once. To note about this clone: The antigen is undetermined. All gene names here are mouse names. The read terminates 1 residue ahead of where the CDR3 ends, so the germline J gene completes it. Other DNA sequences from this sample encode an identical CDR3 as well.

The study, taken as a whole, reports: Motif-based clustering found tissue-specific repertoire signatures shared across patients, though few clones were shared.

The V end lost 2 bases, the J end lost 1 base, and 7 bases lay between the germline ends. The germline gives CDR1 NNHDY, CDR2 SYVADS. This CDR3 is built from 14 residues. The clonotype originates from a female BALB/c mouse given C57BL/6 T cells with graft-versus-host disease after an allogeneic hematopoietic cell transplant. The sample consisted of gut tissue. The genes are TRBV13-3 and TRBJ2-1, with D perhaps assigned TRBD1 or TRBD2 (5 bases each). Incomplete CDR3 DNA: TGTGCCAGCAGTGACGGGGGAAACTATGCTGAGCAGTTC. This translates into CASSDGGNYAEQF. The entire CDR3 protein is CASSDGGNYAEQFF.